This T cell receptor (beta chain) came from a study of human T cells and chemical hapten exposure. Whole-study context: Small differences in pooled library volume mainly drove the variation in TCR yields per sample.

The CDR3 length is 15 residues. The germline CDR1 and CDR2 sequences are SGHVS and FQNEAQ. V dropped 1 base and J dropped 7; count of bases not matched to a gene: 9. A note on this clonotype: No antigen is known for it.

Indicated time point: healthy volunteer bleed at 2 weeks. Blood, whole and unfractionated, served as the source for total RNA extraction. Points from the study as a whole: TCRs exceeding a frequency of 1 in 1000 stayed unchanged under DPC sensitization.

Individual cDNA molecules each carried unique molecular identifiers attached by the library. Per the authors' pipeline: Samples ranged from about 20,000 to 750,000 TCRs, with a median of roughly 95,000. MiXCR, applied by TCRdb to the RACE reads, yields one record per CDR3 protein. The V and J calls, along with clone size, are taken from TCRdb and not from the paper's own processing. The table has some 120,000 distinct CDR3 sequences, approximately 9% seen once. Sequenced material: whole blood. This receptor was identified in a male donor in good health. Some clones in this sample may be carry-over from other donors' samples. This chain connects TRBV7-8 to TRBJ1-2; 7 bases fit TRBD1. The CDR3 bases are TGTGCCAGCAGCTTAGACAGGGGAACTTCTTTTGGCTACACCTTC. This translates into CASSLDRGTSFGYTF.